The rows below give T cell receptor beta chains drawn from one sample of a study of cytomegalovirus exposure and HLA in healthy donors. This table comes from immunoSEQ multiplex PCR, and its TCRdb copy is limited to in-frame clones, with some not included. The profile shows 200,000 to 250,000 clones, over 75% of them singletons. Specimen: PBMCs. The source is a woman aged 50 to 60 in good health and CMV-seropositive. The CDR3 runs from the conserved cysteine through the conserved F or W. Fields, in order: D gene, clone size, V gene, J gene, CDR3 DNA, CDR3 protein. D genes are given only for firm matches. Clone size is shown for a subset of rows, as once, few, many or a class of expanded clone.

d_call: .
clone_size: .
v_call: TRBV20-1
j_call: TRBJ1-4
cdr3_nt: TGCAGTGCGCACCACGAGGAAAAACTGTTTTTT
cdr3_aa: CSAHHEEKLFF

d_call: TRBD1
clone_size: .
v_call: TRBV27
j_call: TRBJ2-7
cdr3_nt: TGTGCCAGCAGTCTCAGGGGGCTGGACGAGCAGTACTTC
cdr3_aa: CASSLRGLDEQYF

d_call: .
clone_size: .
v_call: TRBV7-9
j_call: TRBJ1-4
cdr3_nt: TGTGCCAGCAGCTTGGCAGGGTCAACTAATGAAAAACTGTTTTTT
cdr3_aa: CASSLAGSTNEKLFF

d_call: TRBD2
clone_size: .
v_call: TRBV6-1
j_call: TRBJ2-1
cdr3_nt: TGTGCCAGCAGTGGGGCTGGGGCGGGGGGCGGTTACAATGAGCAGTTCTTC
cdr3_aa: CASSGAGAGGGYNEQFF

d_call: TRBD1
clone_size: .
v_call: TRBV6-1
j_call: TRBJ1-4
cdr3_nt: TGTGCCAGCAGTGATTATGGAGGGACCGCAGGGGGAACTAATGAAAAACTGTTTTTT
cdr3_aa: CASSDYGGTAGGTNEKLFF

d_call: .
clone_size: .
v_call: TRBV13
j_call: TRBJ2-2
cdr3_nt: TGTGCCAGCAGCCCCAGGGGTCGACACGTCACCGGGGAGCTGTTTTTT
cdr3_aa: CASSPRGRHVTGELFF

d_call: TRBD1
clone_size: few
v_call: TRBV5-6
j_call: TRBJ1-5
cdr3_nt: TGTGCCAGCAGCTTGAGCAGGGGGCATCAGCCCCAGCATTTT
cdr3_aa: CASSLSRGHQPQHF

d_call: TRBD1
clone_size: .
v_call: TRBV27
j_call: TRBJ1-2
cdr3_nt: TGTGCCAGCAGTTCGACAGGACAGGGGGGTGGCTACACCTTC
cdr3_aa: CASSSTGQGGGYTF

d_call: TRBD2
clone_size: .
v_call: TRBV7-3
j_call: TRBJ2-1
cdr3_nt: TGTGCCAGCAGCTCGGGGACTAGCGGGGCAAATGAGCAGTTCTTC
cdr3_aa: CASSSGTSGANEQFF

d_call: .
clone_size: .
v_call: TRBV7-9
j_call: TRBJ2-5
cdr3_nt: TGTGCCAGCAGCTTAAATCATGAGACCCAGTACTTC
cdr3_aa: CASSLNHETQYF

d_call: .
clone_size: .
v_call: TRBV19
j_call: TRBJ2-7
cdr3_nt: TGTGCCAGTGCAGGGTCAGGGTCCTACGAGCAGTACTTC
cdr3_aa: CASAGSGSYEQYF

d_call: TRBD1
clone_size: few
v_call: TRBV6-1
j_call: TRBJ1-2
cdr3_nt: TGTGCCAGCAGAGATGGGACAGGGGGCGCGTATGGCTACACCTTC
cdr3_aa: CASRDGTGGAYGYTF

d_call: TRBD2
clone_size: .
v_call: TRBV2
j_call: TRBJ2-3
cdr3_nt: TGTGCCAGCAGAGCGGGACTAGCGGGAAGTAGGGGCACAGATACGCAGTATTTT
cdr3_aa: CASRAGLAGSRGTDTQYF

d_call: TRBD1
clone_size: once
v_call: TRBV6-1
j_call: TRBJ2-7
cdr3_nt: TGTGCCAGCAAGTTAAGCGCCAGGGGGCTCGACGAGCAGTACTTC
cdr3_aa: CASKLSARGLDEQYF

d_call: TRBD1
clone_size: .
v_call: TRBV11-2
j_call: TRBJ2-1
cdr3_nt: TGTGCCAGCAGCTTAGTGGGGACAGGAGGGAGAAGTTCCTACAATGAGCAGTTCTTC
cdr3_aa: CASSLVGTGGRSSYNEQFF

d_call: .
clone_size: .
v_call: TRBV9
j_call: TRBJ1-2
cdr3_nt: TGTGCCAGCAGCGTAGGGCGGAGTAACTATGGCTACACCTTC
cdr3_aa: CASSVGRSNYGYTF

d_call: .
clone_size: .
v_call: TRBV4-3
j_call: TRBJ2-7
cdr3_nt: TGCGCCAGCAGCCAATTACAGCCTTTTTCCTACGAGCAGTACTTC
cdr3_aa: CASSQLQPFSYEQYF

d_call: .
clone_size: .
v_call: TRBV4-3
j_call: TRBJ1-1
cdr3_nt: TGCGCCAGCAGCCGCGGATTTACACTTGAAGCTTTCTTT
cdr3_aa: CASSRGFTLEAFF

d_call: .
clone_size: .
v_call: TRBV11-3
j_call: TRBJ2-4
cdr3_nt: TGTGCCAGCAGCTATACAGGAAACATTCAGTACTTC
cdr3_aa: CASSYTGNIQYF

d_call: .
clone_size: .
v_call: TRBV11-2
j_call: TRBJ1-2
cdr3_nt: TGTGCCAGCAGCTCGACCGACCCGGAGACCTTC
cdr3_aa: CASSSTDPETF

d_call: .
clone_size: few
v_call: TRBV4-3
j_call: TRBJ2-5
cdr3_nt: TGCGCCAGCAGCCAAGGGGCAGGTCCTGCAGAGACCCAGTACTTC
cdr3_aa: CASSQGAGPAETQYF

d_call: .
clone_size: .
v_call: TRBV6-6
j_call: TRBJ1-3
cdr3_nt: TGTGCCAGCAGAGGGGCATACTCTGGAAACACCATATATTTT
cdr3_aa: CASRGAYSGNTIYF

d_call: TRBD1
clone_size: few
v_call: TRBV5-1
j_call: TRBJ1-2
cdr3_nt: TGCGCCAGCAGCTTGGTGGACAGGCTCTACTTC
cdr3_aa: CASSLVDRLYF

d_call: TRBD1
clone_size: .
v_call: TRBV6-1
j_call: TRBJ2-7
cdr3_nt: TGTGCCAGCAGGAGACAGGGCTCCTACGAGCAGTACTTC
cdr3_aa: CASRRQGSYEQYF

d_call: TRBD1
clone_size: .
v_call: TRBV9
j_call: TRBJ1-4
cdr3_nt: TGTGCCAGCAGCTCAAGCGGGACAGGGTTTGAAAAACTGTTTTTT
cdr3_aa: CASSSSGTGFEKLFF

d_call: .
clone_size: .
v_call: TRBV19
j_call: TRBJ1-2
cdr3_nt: TGTGCCAGTAGCGTTTCCACTCAGGGATTCTATGGCTACACCTTC
cdr3_aa: CASSVSTQGFYGYTF

d_call: TRBD2
clone_size: .
v_call: TRBV5-1
j_call: TRBJ2-3
cdr3_nt: TGCGCCAGCAGCTTCGGGACTAGCGGGGGCACAGATACGCAGTATTTT
cdr3_aa: CASSFGTSGGTDTQYF

d_call: TRBD1
clone_size: few
v_call: TRBV6-1
j_call: TRBJ1-6
cdr3_nt: TGTGCCAGCAGTGGAGGGACAGGCCATTCACCCCTCCACTTT
cdr3_aa: CASSGGTGHSPLHF

d_call: .
clone_size: .
v_call: TRBV6-5
j_call: TRBJ1-2
cdr3_nt: TGTGCCAGCAGTCTACAGGGCGGACCTAACTATGGCTACACCTTC
cdr3_aa: CASSLQGGPNYGYTF

d_call: .
clone_size: .
v_call: TRBV5-1
j_call: TRBJ1-2
cdr3_nt: TGCGCCAGCAGCTTGGATACAGGGCTCAAACCTAACTATGGCTACACCTTC
cdr3_aa: CASSLDTGLKPNYGYTF

d_call: .
clone_size: .
v_call: TRBV6-5
j_call: TRBJ1-5
cdr3_nt: TGTGCCAGCAGTTCCCTATTGGGAGACAATCAGCCCCAGCATTTT
cdr3_aa: CASSSLLGDNQPQHF

d_call: .
clone_size: .
v_call: TRBV28
j_call: TRBJ1-5
cdr3_nt: TGTGCCAGCAGTTTCCAAGACAGAAACAATCAGCCCCAGCATTTT
cdr3_aa: CASSFQDRNNQPQHF

d_call: .
clone_size: .
v_call: TRBV4-2
j_call: TRBJ2-7
cdr3_nt: TGTGCCAGCAGCCCCGGGACAAATAAGTACGAGCAGTACTTC
cdr3_aa: CASSPGTNKYEQYF

d_call: TRBD2
clone_size: .
v_call: TRBV5-1
j_call: TRBJ2-5
cdr3_nt: TGCGCCAGCAGCTTGAGACCTCGACTAGCGGGGGACCAAGAGACCCAGTACTTC
cdr3_aa: CASSLRPRLAGDQETQYF

d_call: TRBD1
clone_size: few
v_call: TRBV7-9
j_call: TRBJ1-5
cdr3_nt: TGTGCCAGCAGCCGAGGGACAGGCAATCAGCCCCAGCATTTT
cdr3_aa: CASSRGTGNQPQHF

d_call: TRBD2
clone_size: .
v_call: TRBV4-1
j_call: TRBJ2-3
cdr3_nt: TGCGCCAGTAGGACTAGCGGGGGAACAGATACGCAGTATTTT
cdr3_aa: CASRTSGGTDTQYF

d_call: TRBD1
clone_size: .
v_call: TRBV6-5
j_call: TRBJ2-7
cdr3_nt: TGTGCCAGCAGTTCCACAGGGGACTCCTACGAGCAGTACTTC
cdr3_aa: CASSSTGDSYEQYF

d_call: TRBD1
clone_size: once
v_call: TRBV6-1
j_call: TRBJ1-2
cdr3_nt: TGTGCCAGCAGGGGGGACAGGTGGTTTGATGGCTACACCTTC
cdr3_aa: CASRGDRWFDGYTF

d_call: .
clone_size: .
v_call: TRBV27
j_call: TRBJ2-7
cdr3_nt: TGTGCCAGCAGTTTCCGACAGTCCTACGAGCAGTACTTC
cdr3_aa: CASSFRQSYEQYF

d_call: .
clone_size: .
v_call: TRBV2
j_call: TRBJ1-1
cdr3_nt: TGTGCCAGCAGCGGACTTATTGTGAACACTGAAGCTTTCTTT
cdr3_aa: CASSGLIVNTEAFF

d_call: TRBD1
clone_size: .
v_call: TRBV18
j_call: TRBJ2-3
cdr3_nt: TGTGCCAGCGCCCGGGACAGGGGGGCAGATACGCAGTATTTT
cdr3_aa: CASARDRGADTQYF

d_call: .
clone_size: .
v_call: TRBV4-3
j_call: TRBJ2-3
cdr3_nt: TGCGCCAGCAGCCTAGAAAAGGGGCAGATACTCACAGATACGCAGTATTTT
cdr3_aa: CASSLEKGQILTDTQYF

d_call: TRBD2
clone_size: .
v_call: TRBV9
j_call: TRBJ2-7
cdr3_nt: TGTGCCAGCAGCGTAGATTTTAGCGGGTACTACGAGCAGTACTTC
cdr3_aa: CASSVDFSGYYEQYF

d_call: .
clone_size: .
v_call: TRBV6-5
j_call: TRBJ1-6
cdr3_nt: TGTGCCAGCAGGAGAGATAGCTCCTATAATTCACCCCTCCACTTT
cdr3_aa: CASRRDSSYNSPLHF

d_call: TRBD2
clone_size: .
v_call: TRBV9
j_call: TRBJ2-7
cdr3_nt: TGTGCCAGCAGCGTCGGGGGGGTAAGCTCCTACGAGCAGTACTTC
cdr3_aa: CASSVGGVSSYEQYF

d_call: .
clone_size: .
v_call: TRBV5-6
j_call: TRBJ2-7
cdr3_nt: TGTGCCAGCAGCCCGCAAAATCAGTTCGAGCAGTACTTC
cdr3_aa: CASSPQNQFEQYF

d_call: TRBD1
clone_size: few
v_call: TRBV7-8
j_call: TRBJ2-1
cdr3_nt: TGTGCCAGCAGCTTATCAGGGGGCTTTATCAATGAGCAGTTCTTC
cdr3_aa: CASSLSGGFINEQFF

d_call: .
clone_size: .
v_call: TRBV4-3
j_call: TRBJ1-5
cdr3_nt: TGCGCCAGCAGCCAAGATCTTTACAGGCCGAATCAGCCCCAGCATTTT
cdr3_aa: CASSQDLYRPNQPQHF

d_call: .
clone_size: .
v_call: TRBV6-5
j_call: TRBJ2-2
cdr3_nt: TGTGCCAGCAGTTACTCGTTCCAGGGTAGCATTGGGGAGCTGTTTTTT
cdr3_aa: CASSYSFQGSIGELFF

d_call: .
clone_size: .
v_call: TRBV6-5
j_call: TRBJ1-3
cdr3_nt: TGTGCCAGCAGTGCCAGAGGTTTGGCTGGAAACACCATATATTTT
cdr3_aa: CASSARGLAGNTIYF

d_call: .
clone_size: few
v_call: TRBV5-4
j_call: TRBJ2-7
cdr3_nt: TGTGCCAGCAGCACACGAGGGCGGGCCTACGAGCAGTACTTC
cdr3_aa: CASSTRGRAYEQYF

d_call: TRBD1
clone_size: .
v_call: TRBV4-1
j_call: TRBJ2-1
cdr3_nt: TGCGCCAGCAGCCTCATCCTCACAGGGGTTGATGAGCAGTTCTTC
cdr3_aa: CASSLILTGVDEQFF

d_call: .
clone_size: .
v_call: TRBV6-6
j_call: TRBJ1-2
cdr3_nt: TGTGCCAGCAGTTCAGGCAGCCAATATGGCTACACCTTC
cdr3_aa: CASSSGSQYGYTF

d_call: .
clone_size: few
v_call: TRBV2
j_call: TRBJ1-2
cdr3_nt: TGTGCCAGCAGTGATCAAGGGGTAGCTCACTATGGCTACACCTTC
cdr3_aa: CASSDQGVAHYGYTF

d_call: .
clone_size: .
v_call: TRBV7-3
j_call: TRBJ1-1
cdr3_nt: TGTGCCAGCAGCTTAGGGAGCAGTAACACTGAAGCTTTCTTT
cdr3_aa: CASSLGSSNTEAFF

d_call: .
clone_size: .
v_call: TRBV11-2
j_call: TRBJ2-7
cdr3_nt: TGTGCCAGCAGCTTGAAGGGACATAGTCTATCCCGACTCGACGAGCAGTACTTC
cdr3_aa: CASSLKGHSLSRLDEQYF

d_call: .
clone_size: .
v_call: TRBV18
j_call: TRBJ1-3
cdr3_nt: TGTGCCAGCTCACTGGCAGACTCTGGAAACACCATATATTTT
cdr3_aa: CASSLADSGNTIYF

d_call: .
clone_size: .
v_call: TRBV28
j_call: TRBJ2-7
cdr3_nt: TGTGCCAGTCGAACAGCTACTCAAACCTACGAGCAGTACTTC
cdr3_aa: CASRTATQTYEQYF